The rows below give T cell receptor beta chains drawn from one sample of a study of shared clonotypes between healthy human individuals. The method was immunoSEQ multiplex PCR; TCRdb's version includes in-frame clones alone and lacks a portion of them. Here the sample spans about 2.2 million clones, just under 95% being singletons. The sequencing sample was made of naive CD8+ T cells from PBMCs. All receptors derive from a man between 18 and 35 years old in good health. Some clones in this sample may be carry-over from other donors' samples. Both conserved end residues are part of each CDR3. The D gene is left open where the match is weak. Rows may omit the clone size; those that give it use once, few, many or a size class.

v_gene: TRBV7-9
j_gene: TRBJ2-1
d_gene: TRBD2
abundance: .
len: 14
CDR3nt: TGTGCCAGCAGGACACGGGAGGCTCGAAATGAGCAGTTCTTC
CDR3aa: CASRTREARNEQFF

v_gene: TRBV27
j_gene: TRBJ2-3
d_gene: .
abundance: .
len: 17
CDR3nt: TGTGCCAGCAGTCCGCTGGATCCGAATGACCACACAGATACGCAGTATTTT
CDR3aa: CASSPLDPNDHTDTQYF

v_gene: TRBV27
j_gene: TRBJ1-1
d_gene: .
abundance: .
len: 16
CDR3nt: TGTGCCAGCAGTTTAATCGGGGGGCTCATGAACACTGAAGCTTTCTTT
CDR3aa: CASSLIGGLMNTEAFF

v_gene: TRBV7-2
j_gene: TRBJ2-7
d_gene: .
abundance: .
len: 14
CDR3nt: TGTGCCAGCAGCTCCCAGACGTTAGCCTACGAGCAGTACTTC
CDR3aa: CASSSQTLAYEQYF

v_gene: TRBV27
j_gene: TRBJ2-7
d_gene: .
abundance: .
len: 13
CDR3nt: TGTGCCAGCAGTTTATCGCTTACCTACGAGCAGTACTTC
CDR3aa: CASSLSLTYEQYF

v_gene: TRBV13
j_gene: TRBJ2-7
d_gene: TRBD1
abundance: .
len: 15
CDR3nt: TGTGCCAGCAGCTTAGAGGGACAGGGAGGGTACGAGCAGTACTTC
CDR3aa: CASSLEGQGGYEQYF

v_gene: TRBV4-1
j_gene: TRBJ1-1
d_gene: .
abundance: .
len: 13
CDR3nt: TGCGCCAGCACCGCCCGACCGGGGACTGAAGCTTTCTTT
CDR3aa: CASTARPGTEAFF

v_gene: TRBV7-9
j_gene: TRBJ1-2
d_gene: .
abundance: .
len: 12
CDR3nt: TGTGCCAGCAGCTTAGGGGCGGACGGCTACACCTTC
CDR3aa: CASSLGADGYTF

v_gene: TRBV30
j_gene: TRBJ2-1
d_gene: TRBD2
abundance: .
len: 16
CDR3nt: TGTGCCTGGAGGCTAGCGGGGGGTAGCTCCTACAATGAGCAGTTCTTC
CDR3aa: CAWRLAGGSSYNEQFF

v_gene: TRBV7-2
j_gene: TRBJ2-5
d_gene: .
abundance: .
len: 17
CDR3nt: TGTGCCAGCAGCTCCCCCACAGGGGGGGCGCATCAAGAGACCCAGTACTTC
CDR3aa: CASSSPTGGAHQETQYF

v_gene: TRBV4-3
j_gene: TRBJ2-1
d_gene: .
abundance: .
len: 13
CDR3nt: TGCGCCAGCAGCCAAGATCGCAGAGCCGAGCAGTTCTTC
CDR3aa: CASSQDRRAEQFF

v_gene: TRBV6-1
j_gene: TRBJ2-7
d_gene: .
abundance: .
len: 13
CDR3nt: TGTGCCAGCAGCCCGGGACCGGAGTACGAGCAGTACTTC
CDR3aa: CASSPGPEYEQYF

v_gene: TRBV13
j_gene: TRBJ1-2
d_gene: TRBD1
abundance: .
len: 21
CDR3nt: TGTGCCAGCAGCTTAGGCCAGCGTGGGCCGACAGGGGCCGCGGTTAACTATGGCTACACCTTC
CDR3aa: CASSLGQRGPTGAAVNYGYTF

v_gene: TRBV28
j_gene: TRBJ1-1
d_gene: .
abundance: .
len: 15
CDR3nt: TGTGCCAGCAGTTCCTATCCGGCTGAGAACACTGAAGCTTTCTTT
CDR3aa: CASSSYPAENTEAFF

v_gene: TRBV19
j_gene: TRBJ2-3
d_gene: .
abundance: once
len: 15
CDR3nt: TGTGCCAGTAGTATCATGTGGGAGGGCACAGATACGCAGTATTTT
CDR3aa: CASSIMWEGTDTQYF

v_gene: TRBV27
j_gene: TRBJ2-7
d_gene: TRBD2
abundance: .
len: 15
CDR3nt: TGTGCCAGCAGTTCCACCGGGGGACTAGTGCGCGAGCAGTACTTC
CDR3aa: CASSSTGGLVREQYF

v_gene: TRBV7-9
j_gene: TRBJ2-1
d_gene: .
abundance: .
len: 13
CDR3nt: TGTGCCAGCAGCTTAGGAATGGGAGAAGAGCAGTTCTTC
CDR3aa: CASSLGMGEEQFF

v_gene: TRBV27
j_gene: TRBJ1-5
d_gene: TRBD1
abundance: .
len: 15
CDR3nt: TGTGCCACTTCAATGACAGGGACCTTCAATCAGCCCCAGCATTTT
CDR3aa: CATSMTGTFNQPQHF

v_gene: TRBV6-5
j_gene: TRBJ2-7
d_gene: .
abundance: .
len: 13
CDR3nt: TGTGCCAGCAGTCTCTATGGGGGGTACGAGCAGTACTTC
CDR3aa: CASSLYGGYEQYF

v_gene: TRBV9
j_gene: TRBJ2-1
d_gene: TRBD1
abundance: .
len: 14
CDR3nt: TGTGCCAGCAGCGTCGAAACAGGGGGCAATGAGCAGTTCTTC
CDR3aa: CASSVETGGNEQFF

v_gene: TRBV9
j_gene: TRBJ1-1
d_gene: TRBD1
abundance: .
len: 15
CDR3nt: TGTGCCAGCAGCAAAAACAGGGGGCTGGACACTGAAGCTTTCTTT
CDR3aa: CASSKNRGLDTEAFF

v_gene: TRBV5-1
j_gene: TRBJ1-1
d_gene: .
abundance: .
len: 12
CDR3nt: TGCGCCAGCAGGTTGGGGTCCACTGAAGCTTTCTTT
CDR3aa: CASRLGSTEAFF

v_gene: TRBV9
j_gene: TRBJ2-1
d_gene: .
abundance: .
len: 14
CDR3nt: TGTGCCAGCAGCGTAGACGACGGATACAATGAGCAGTTCTTC
CDR3aa: CASSVDDGYNEQFF

v_gene: TRBV28
j_gene: TRBJ2-7
d_gene: .
abundance: .
len: 15
CDR3nt: TGTGCCAGCAGTATCATACAGGGGGGGGTCGACGAGCAGTACTTC
CDR3aa: CASSIIQGGVDEQYF

v_gene: TRBV10-3
j_gene: TRBJ2-7
d_gene: TRBD1
abundance: .
len: 12
CDR3nt: TGTGCCATCAGGATTGACAGGGACGAGCAGTACTTC
CDR3aa: CAIRIDRDEQYF

v_gene: TRBV27
j_gene: TRBJ1-2
d_gene: .
abundance: .
len: 14
CDR3nt: TGTGCCAGCCGGTCTAGGGGAGCTAACTATGGCTACACCTTC
CDR3aa: CASRSRGANYGYTF

v_gene: TRBV5-6
j_gene: TRBJ2-7
d_gene: TRBD2
abundance: once
len: 14
CDR3nt: TGTGCCAGCAGCACCGGGGGGGCCTCCTACGAGCAGTACTTC
CDR3aa: CASSTGGASYEQYF

v_gene: TRBV6-5
j_gene: TRBJ1-1
d_gene: .
abundance: .
len: 14
CDR3nt: TGTGCCAGCAGTTACTATGGTCAGAACACTGAAGCTTTCTTT
CDR3aa: CASSYYGQNTEAFF

v_gene: TRBV28
j_gene: TRBJ2-3
d_gene: TRBD2
abundance: .
len: 12
CDR3nt: TGTGCCACTCAGCGGGGGGGAGATACGCAGTATTTT
CDR3aa: CATQRGGDTQYF

v_gene: TRBV18
j_gene: TRBJ2-7
d_gene: .
abundance: .
len: 15
CDR3nt: TGTGCCAGCTCCGCAGGGGTCGGGGTTGACTACGAGCAGTACTTC
CDR3aa: CASSAGVGVDYEQYF

v_gene: TRBV6-5
j_gene: TRBJ2-7
d_gene: TRBD1
abundance: .
len: 16
CDR3nt: TGTGCCAGCAGTTCAACAGGGACAGGGGGCGACTACGAGCAGTACTTC
CDR3aa: CASSSTGTGGDYEQYF

v_gene: TRBV7-9
j_gene: TRBJ2-1
d_gene: TRBD2
abundance: .
len: 17
CDR3nt: TGTGCCAGCAGCTTAAAGGGGGCGGCTAGCGGGACCCATGAGCAGTTCTTC
CDR3aa: CASSLKGAASGTHEQFF

v_gene: TRBV4-1
j_gene: TRBJ2-2
d_gene: .
abundance: .
len: 16
CDR3nt: TGCGCCAGCAGCCAAGTAGGGGGGCTATGGACCGGGGAGCTGTTTTTT
CDR3aa: CASSQVGGLWTGELFF

v_gene: TRBV27
j_gene: TRBJ2-1
d_gene: TRBD2
abundance: .
len: 16
CDR3nt: TGTGCCAGCAGTTTAAGGGTTGGACTAGCCTCTAATGAGCAGTTCTTC
CDR3aa: CASSLRVGLASNEQFF

v_gene: TRBV27
j_gene: TRBJ2-7
d_gene: .
abundance: .
len: 14
CDR3nt: TGTGCCAGCAGCTTACGGGACACGGGGTACGAGCAGTACTTC
CDR3aa: CASSLRDTGYEQYF

v_gene: TRBV27
j_gene: TRBJ2-7
d_gene: TRBD2
abundance: once
len: 15
CDR3nt: TGTGCCAGCAGTGTGACTAGCGGGGGAAACTACGAGCAGTACTTC
CDR3aa: CASSVTSGGNYEQYF

v_gene: TRBV5-1
j_gene: TRBJ2-3
d_gene: .
abundance: .
len: 14
CDR3nt: TGCGCCAGCAGCTTCTGGGTGAACACAGATACGCAGTATTTT
CDR3aa: CASSFWVNTDTQYF

v_gene: TRBV11-2
j_gene: TRBJ1-5
d_gene: .
abundance: few
len: 14
CDR3nt: TGTGCCAGCAGCCCGGGGGCCCGCAATCAGCCCCAGCATTTT
CDR3aa: CASSPGARNQPQHF

v_gene: TRBV5-8
j_gene: TRBJ1-2
d_gene: .
abundance: .
len: 15
CDR3nt: TGTGCCAGCAGCTTGGGTGATTTGATAGTGAATGGCTACACCTTC
CDR3aa: CASSLGDLIVNGYTF

v_gene: TRBV7-2
j_gene: TRBJ2-7
d_gene: TRBD2
abundance: .
len: 14
CDR3nt: TGTGCCAGCAGCGATCTAGCGGGAGCCTACGAGCAGTACTTC
CDR3aa: CASSDLAGAYEQYF

v_gene: TRBV7-3
j_gene: TRBJ2-1
d_gene: TRBD2
abundance: .
len: 16
CDR3nt: TGTGCCAGCAGCAAGGGGACTAGCGGGATTTACAATGAGCAGTTCTTC
CDR3aa: CASSKGTSGIYNEQFF

v_gene: TRBV5-5
j_gene: TRBJ1-1
d_gene: .
abundance: .
len: 13
CDR3nt: TGTGCCAGCAGCTTGTGGGAGGGTACTGAAGCTTTCTTT
CDR3aa: CASSLWEGTEAFF

v_gene: TRBV30
j_gene: TRBJ2-2
d_gene: .
abundance: .
len: 16
CDR3nt: TGTGCCTGGAGGGTCGGACGGACTCTGGACGCCGGGGAGCTGTTTTTT
CDR3aa: CAWRVGRTLDAGELFF

v_gene: TRBV14
j_gene: TRBJ2-4
d_gene: TRBD1
abundance: .
len: 18
CDR3nt: TGTGCCAGCAGCCAGGGACAGGGAAGTTTGTGGGCCAAAAACATTCAGTACTTC
CDR3aa: CASSQGQGSLWAKNIQYF

v_gene: TRBV14
j_gene: TRBJ2-7
d_gene: TRBD1
abundance: .
len: 14
CDR3nt: TGTGCCAGCAGCACGGACAGGAGAGCCTACGAGCAGTACTTC
CDR3aa: CASSTDRRAYEQYF

v_gene: TRBV2
j_gene: TRBJ2-7
d_gene: .
abundance: once
len: 11
CDR3nt: TGTGCCAGCAGTCCTAACTACGAGCAGTACTTC
CDR3aa: CASSPNYEQYF

v_gene: TRBV5-5
j_gene: TRBJ2-7
d_gene: TRBD2
abundance: .
len: 17
CDR3nt: TGTGCCAGCAGCTTTTCGCCCCCCGGGGGGATGTTCTACGAGCAGTACTTC
CDR3aa: CASSFSPPGGMFYEQYF